A single T cell receptor (beta chain) is shown here with its context. Recovered Cohort 3 donors showed two negative PCRs, clearance, or symptom resolution. The sample comes from a study of blood T cell repertoires in COVID-19. Study summary: Specimens from acute and convalescent COVID-19 originated in the United States, Italy and Spain.

CDR1 KGHDR and CDR2 SFDVKD come from the germline V gene. There are 16 residues in the CDR3. The trim removed 5 bases at V and 5 bases at J, leaving 8 bases unmatched. The method was immunoSEQ multiplex PCR; TCRdb's version includes in-frame clones alone and lacks a portion of them. Here the sample spans some 400,000 clones, 75% to 90% being singletons. Sequencing was carried out using PBMCs or T cells enriched from blood (not recorded which). V and J are TRBV24-1 and TRBJ2-2; 9 bases match TRBD2. The receptor's source is a man younger than 45 who had recovered from COVID-19. The CDR3 DNA reads TGTGCCACCAGTGGTAGCGGGAGCGTTAGGACCGGGGAGCTGTTTTTT. This codes for CATSGSGSVRTGELFF.